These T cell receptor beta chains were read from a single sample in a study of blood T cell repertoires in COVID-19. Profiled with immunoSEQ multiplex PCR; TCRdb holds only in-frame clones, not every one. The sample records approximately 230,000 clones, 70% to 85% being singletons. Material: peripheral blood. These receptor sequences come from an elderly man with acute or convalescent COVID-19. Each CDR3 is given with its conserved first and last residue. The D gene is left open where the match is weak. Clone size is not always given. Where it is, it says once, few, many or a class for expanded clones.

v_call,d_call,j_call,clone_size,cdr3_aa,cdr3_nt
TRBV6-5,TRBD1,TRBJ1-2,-,CASSPNRDRGYGYTF,TGTGCCAGCAGCCCAAACCGGGACAGGGGCTATGGCTACACCTTC
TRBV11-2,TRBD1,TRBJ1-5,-,CASSFTGDQPQHF,TGTGCCAGCAGCTTCACAGGGGATCAGCCCCAGCATTTT
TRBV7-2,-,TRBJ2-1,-,CASSLAGGPDEQFF,TGTGCCAGCAGCTTAGCAGGGGGTCCGGATGAGCAGTTCTTC
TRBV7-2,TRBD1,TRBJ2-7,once,CASSRGGTGGIYEQYF,TGTGCCAGCAGCCGCGGTGGAACAGGGGGTATCTACGAGCAGTACTTC
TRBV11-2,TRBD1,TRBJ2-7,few,CASSSYRGRGSYEQYF,TGTGCCAGCAGCTCCTACAGGGGGCGCGGATCCTACGAGCAGTACTTC
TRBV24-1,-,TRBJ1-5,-,CATSDVRGSQHF,TGTGCCACCAGTGATGTCAGGGGTTCCCAGCATTTT
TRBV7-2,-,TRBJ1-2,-,CASSLFGTPPEGYTF,TGTGCCAGCAGCTTATTCGGGACACCACCTGAGGGCTACACCTTC
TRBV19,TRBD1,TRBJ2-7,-,CASSIRDRVIEQYF,TGTGCCAGTAGTATTAGGGACAGGGTCATCGAGCAGTACTTC
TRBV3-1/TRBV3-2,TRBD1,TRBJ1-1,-,CASSHLTGGTEAFF,TGTGCCAGCAGCCACCTGACAGGGGGGACTGAAGCTTTCTTT
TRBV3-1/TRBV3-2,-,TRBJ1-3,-,CASSQRGAGNTIYF,TGTGCCAGCAGCCAGCGGGGAGCCGGAAACACCATATATTTT
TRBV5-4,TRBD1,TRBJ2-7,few,CASSPGTAPKQYF,TGTGCCAGCAGCCCGGGGACAGCACCTAAGCAGTACTTC
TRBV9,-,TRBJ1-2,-,CASSVGESYGYTF,TGTGCCAGCAGCGTTGGAGAGAGCTATGGCTACACCTTC
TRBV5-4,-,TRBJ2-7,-,CASSLGQGQGEQYF,TGTGCCAGCAGCTTGGGGCAGGGGCAGGGCGAGCAGTACTTC
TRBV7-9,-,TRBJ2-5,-,CASSLVSQETQYF,TGTGCCAGCAGCTTAGTCAGCCAAGAGACCCAGTACTTC
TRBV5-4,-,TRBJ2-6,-,CASSPVGSGANVLTF,TGTGCCAGCAGCCCCGTCGGCTCTGGGGCCAACGTCCTGACTTTC
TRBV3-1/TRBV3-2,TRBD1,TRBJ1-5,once,CASSPQGASNQPQHF,TGTGCCAGCAGCCCACAGGGGGCCAGCAATCAGCCCCAGCATTTT
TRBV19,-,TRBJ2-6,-,CASSIDNPGGTSGSGANVLTF,TGTGCCAGTAGTATAGATAACCCAGGGGGGACTTCGGGCTCTGGGGCCAACGTCCTGACTTTC
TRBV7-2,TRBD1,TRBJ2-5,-,CASNQQGAGETQYF,TGTGCCAGCAATCAACAGGGGGCAGGAGAGACCCAGTACTTC
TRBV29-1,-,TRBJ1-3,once,CSVRTPSRQGSGNTIYF,TGCAGCGTTCGTACCCCTTCTCGGCAGGGCTCTGGAAACACCATATATTTT
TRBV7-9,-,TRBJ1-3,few,CASSFGLVVYGNTIYF,TGTGCCAGCAGCTTTGGACTCGTAGTATATGGAAACACCATATATTTT
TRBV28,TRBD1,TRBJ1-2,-,CASSLRTGGVGYTF,TGTGCCAGCAGTTTAAGGACAGGGGGCGTTGGCTACACCTTC
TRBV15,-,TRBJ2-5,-,CATSRDPGRETQYF,TGTGCCACCAGCAGAGATCCGGGTAGGGAGACCCAGTACTTC
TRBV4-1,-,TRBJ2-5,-,CASSQGPRAGETQYF,TGCGCCAGCAGCCAAGGTCCCAGGGCCGGAGAGACCCAGTACTTC
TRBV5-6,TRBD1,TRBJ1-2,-,CASSPDRGYYGYTF,TGTGCCAGCAGCCCCGACAGGGGGTACTATGGCTACACCTTC
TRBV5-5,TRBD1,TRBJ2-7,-,CASSLQGQGLHEQYF,TGTGCCAGCAGCCTCCAGGGACAGGGTCTCCACGAGCAGTACTTC
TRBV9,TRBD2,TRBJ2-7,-,CASSAAGTSGYEQYF,TGTGCCAGCAGCGCTGCCGGGACTAGCGGTTACGAGCAGTACTTC
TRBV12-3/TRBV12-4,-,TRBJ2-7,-,CASSFSAREQYF,TGTGCCAGCAGTTTTAGTGCGCGCGAGCAGTACTTC
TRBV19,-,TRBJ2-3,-,CASSTNRFGVDTQYF,TGTGCCAGTAGTACGAACCGTTTCGGGGTAGATACGCAGTATTTT
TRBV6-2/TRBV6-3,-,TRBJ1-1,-,CASSYRRGGLNTEAFF,TGTGCCAGCAGTTACCGGAGAGGGGGTTTGAACACTGAAGCTTTCTTT
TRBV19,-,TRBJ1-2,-,CASTLGSGNYGYTF,TGTGCCAGTACCTTAGGCAGCGGTAACTATGGCTACACCTTC
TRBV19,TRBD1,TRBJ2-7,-,CASSMVATGGANSYEQYF,TGTGCCAGTAGTATGGTAGCGACAGGGGGAGCGAACTCCTACGAGCAGTACTTC
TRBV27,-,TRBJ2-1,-,CASSPHAGPAEQFF,TGTGCCAGCAGTCCACACGCAGGGCCAGCTGAGCAGTTCTTC
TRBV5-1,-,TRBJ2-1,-,CASSHLPGLALRYNEQFF,TGCGCCAGCAGCCATCTACCGGGACTCGCCCTTCGCTACAATGAGCAGTTCTTC
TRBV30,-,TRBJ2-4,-,CAWTQGGGRQYF,TGTGCCTGGACCCAAGGGGGGGGACGTCAGTACTTC
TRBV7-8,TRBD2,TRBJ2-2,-,CASSHRLAGGQNTGELFF,TGTGCCAGCAGCCACCGACTAGCGGGGGGGCAAAACACCGGGGAGCTGTTTTTT
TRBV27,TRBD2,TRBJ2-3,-,CASSHPSGGTDTQYF,TGTGCCAGCAGCCACCCGAGCGGGGGCACAGATACGCAGTATTTT
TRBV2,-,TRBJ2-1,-,CASQGQTYNEQFF,TGTGCCAGTCAGGGCCAGACCTACAATGAGCAGTTCTTC
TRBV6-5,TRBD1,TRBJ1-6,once,CASSYTGGLSPLHF,TGTGCCAGCAGTTACACAGGGGGCCTTTCACCCCTCCACTTT
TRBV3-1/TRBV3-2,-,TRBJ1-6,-,CASSQEAAALSYNSPLHF,TGTGCCAGCAGCCAAGAAGCCGCCGCGTTGTCCTATAATTCACCCCTCCACTTT
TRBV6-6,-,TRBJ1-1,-,CASSSGVNTEAFF,TGTGCCAGCAGTTCCGGGGTGAACACTGAAGCTTTCTTT
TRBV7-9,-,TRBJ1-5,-,CASSLGGSGDQPQHF,TGTGCCAGCAGCTTAGGTGGCAGCGGGGATCAGCCCCAGCATTTT
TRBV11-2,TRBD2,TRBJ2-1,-,CASSLRDYFYNEQFF,TGTGCCAGCAGCCTCCGGGACTATTTCTACAATGAGCAGTTCTTC
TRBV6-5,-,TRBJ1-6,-,CASSYRGTGNSPLHF,TGTGCCAGCAGTTATCGAGGCACGGGGAATTCACCCCTCCACTTT
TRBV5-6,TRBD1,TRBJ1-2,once,CASSPRTGDGYTF,TGTGCCAGCAGCCCTCGGACAGGGGATGGCTACACCTTC
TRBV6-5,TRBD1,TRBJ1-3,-,CASSTRGPSNTIYF,TGTGCCAGCAGCACGAGGGGGCCATCTAACACCATATATTTT
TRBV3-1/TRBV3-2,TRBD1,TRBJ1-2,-,CASSRDRGATYGYTF,TGTGCCAGCAGCCGCGACAGGGGCGCTACTTATGGCTACACCTTC
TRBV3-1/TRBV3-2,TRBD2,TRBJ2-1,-,CASSQFGGVSEQFF,TGTGCCAGCAGCCAATTTGGGGGGGTATCTGAGCAGTTCTTC
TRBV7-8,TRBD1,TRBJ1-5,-,CASSLETGSNQPQHF,TGTGCCAGCAGCCTGGAGACAGGGAGCAATCAGCCCCAGCATTTT
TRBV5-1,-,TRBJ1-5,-,CASSHSGTTGQPQHF,TGCGCCAGCAGCCACTCCGGGACAACGGGTCAGCCCCAGCATTTT
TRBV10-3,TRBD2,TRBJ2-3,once,CATQRLAGFTDTQYF,TGTGCCACCCAGAGACTAGCGGGGTTCACAGATACGCAGTATTTT
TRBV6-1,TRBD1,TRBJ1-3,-,CASSEATGVGNTIYF,TGTGCCAGCAGTGAAGCGACAGGGGTTGGAAACACCATATATTTT
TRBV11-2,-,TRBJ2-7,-,CASSASGEQYF,TGTGCCAGCAGCGCTAGTGGCGAGCAGTACTTC
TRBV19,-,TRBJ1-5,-,CASSIDRGSNQPQHF,TGTGCCAGTAGTATAGATCGGGGGAGCAATCAGCCCCAGCATTTT